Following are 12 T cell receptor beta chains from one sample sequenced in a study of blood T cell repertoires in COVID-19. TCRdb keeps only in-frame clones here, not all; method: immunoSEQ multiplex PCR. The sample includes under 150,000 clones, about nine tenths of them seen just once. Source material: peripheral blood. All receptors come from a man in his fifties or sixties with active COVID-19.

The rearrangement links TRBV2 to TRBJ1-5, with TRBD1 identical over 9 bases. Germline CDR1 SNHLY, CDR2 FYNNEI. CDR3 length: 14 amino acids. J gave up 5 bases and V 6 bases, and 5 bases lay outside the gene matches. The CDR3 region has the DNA TGTGCCAGCAGCACGGGACAGGGTGATCAGCCCCAGCATTTT. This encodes CASSTGQGDQPQHF.

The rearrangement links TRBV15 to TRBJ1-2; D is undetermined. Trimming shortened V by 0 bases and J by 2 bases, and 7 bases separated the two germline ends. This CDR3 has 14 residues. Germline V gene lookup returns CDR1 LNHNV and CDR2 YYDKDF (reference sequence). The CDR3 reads CATSREVGNYGYTF. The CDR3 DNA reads TGTGCCACCAGCAGAGAGGTGGGCAACTATGGCTACACCTTC.

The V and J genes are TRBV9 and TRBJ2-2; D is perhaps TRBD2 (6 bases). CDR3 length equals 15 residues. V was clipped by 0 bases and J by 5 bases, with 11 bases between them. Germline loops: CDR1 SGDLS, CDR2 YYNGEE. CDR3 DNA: TGTGCCAGCAGCGTAGCCGGGGGTTTAACCGGGGAGCTGTTTTTT. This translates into CASSVAGGLTGELFF.

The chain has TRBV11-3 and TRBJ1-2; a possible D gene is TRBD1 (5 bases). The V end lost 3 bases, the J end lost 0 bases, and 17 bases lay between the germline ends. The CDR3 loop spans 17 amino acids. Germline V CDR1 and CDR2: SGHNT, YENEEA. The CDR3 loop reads CASSFWGGARANYGYTF. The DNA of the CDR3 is TGTGCCAGCAGCTTCTGGGGCGGGGCCAGGGCTAACTATGGCTACACCTTC. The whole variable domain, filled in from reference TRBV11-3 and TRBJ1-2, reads EAGVVQSPRYKIIEKKQPVAFWCNPISGHNTLYWYLQNLGQGPELLIRYENEEAVDDSQLPKDRFSAERLKGVDSTLKIQPAELGDSAVYLCASSFWGGARANYGYTFGSGTRLTVV.

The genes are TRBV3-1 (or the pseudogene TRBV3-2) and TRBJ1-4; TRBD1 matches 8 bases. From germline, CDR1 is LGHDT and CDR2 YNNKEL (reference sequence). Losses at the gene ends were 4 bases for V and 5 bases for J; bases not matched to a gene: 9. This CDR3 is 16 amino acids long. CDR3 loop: CASSPFRTGSNEKLFF. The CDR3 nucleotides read TGTGCCAGCAGCCCCTTCAGGACAGGGTCAAATGAAAAACTGTTTTTT.

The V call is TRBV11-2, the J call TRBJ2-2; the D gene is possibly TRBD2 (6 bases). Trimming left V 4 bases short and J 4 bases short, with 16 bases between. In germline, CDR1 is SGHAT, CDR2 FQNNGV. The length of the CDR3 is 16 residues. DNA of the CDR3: TGTGCCAGCAGCTCCCACGGGGGAATGAGCACCGGGGAGCTGTTTTTT. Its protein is CASSSHGGMSTGELFF.

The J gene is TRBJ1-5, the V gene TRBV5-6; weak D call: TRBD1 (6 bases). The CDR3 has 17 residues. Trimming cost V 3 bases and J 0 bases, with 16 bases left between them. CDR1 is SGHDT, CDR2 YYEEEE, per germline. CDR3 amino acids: CASSSGYGQYSNQPQHF. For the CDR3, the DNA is TGTGCCAGCAGCTCAGGCTACGGACAGTATAGCAATCAGCCCCAGCATTTT.

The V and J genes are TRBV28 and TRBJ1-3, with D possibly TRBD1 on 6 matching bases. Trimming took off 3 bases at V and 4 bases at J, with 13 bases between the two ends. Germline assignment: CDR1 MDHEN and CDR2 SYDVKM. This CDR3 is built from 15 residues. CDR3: CASSFQGLIGNTIYF. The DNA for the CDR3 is TGTGCCAGCAGTTTTCAGGGGCTAATAGGAAACACCATATATTTT.

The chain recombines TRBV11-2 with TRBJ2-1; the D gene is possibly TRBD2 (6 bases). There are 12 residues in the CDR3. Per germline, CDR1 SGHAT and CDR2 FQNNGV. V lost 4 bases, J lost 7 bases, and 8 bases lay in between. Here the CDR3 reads CASSSSGNEQFF. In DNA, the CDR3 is TGTGCCAGCAGCTCCAGCGGGAATGAGCAGTTCTTC.

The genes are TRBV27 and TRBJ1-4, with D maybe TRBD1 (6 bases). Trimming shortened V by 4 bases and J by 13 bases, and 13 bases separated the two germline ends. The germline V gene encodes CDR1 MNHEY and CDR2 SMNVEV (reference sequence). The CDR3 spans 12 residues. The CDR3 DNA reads TGTGCCAGCAGTTCCCTACAGGGCCCACTGTTTTTT. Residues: CASSSLQGPLFF.

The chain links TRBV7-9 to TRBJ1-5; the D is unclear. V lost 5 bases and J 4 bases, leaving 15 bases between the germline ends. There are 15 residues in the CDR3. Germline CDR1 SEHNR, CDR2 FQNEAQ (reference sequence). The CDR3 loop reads CASSRTGSPNQPQHF. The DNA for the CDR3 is TGTGCCAGCAGCAGAACCGGGTCCCCTAATCAGCCCCAGCATTTT.

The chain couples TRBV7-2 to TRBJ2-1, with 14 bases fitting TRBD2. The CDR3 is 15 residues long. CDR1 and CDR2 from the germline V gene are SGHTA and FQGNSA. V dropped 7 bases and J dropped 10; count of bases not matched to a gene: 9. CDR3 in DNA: TGTGCCAGCATGCTGACTAGCGGGAGGGCCGGAGAGCAGTTCTTC. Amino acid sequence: CASMLTSGRAGEQFF.